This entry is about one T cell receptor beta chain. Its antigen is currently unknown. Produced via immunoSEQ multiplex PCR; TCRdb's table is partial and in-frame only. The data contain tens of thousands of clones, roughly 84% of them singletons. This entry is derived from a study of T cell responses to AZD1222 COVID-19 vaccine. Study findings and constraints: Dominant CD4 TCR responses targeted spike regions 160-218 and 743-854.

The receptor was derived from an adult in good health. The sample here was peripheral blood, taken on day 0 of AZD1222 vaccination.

Here the CDR3 reads CASSLRQGLVETQYF. The DNA of the CDR3 is TGTGCCAGCAGCTTACGACAGGGATTAGTGGAGACCCAGTACTTC. This chain uses TRBV11-3 with TRBJ2-5; 7 bases map to TRBD1. Germline CDR1 is SGHNT and CDR2 is YENEEA. Trimming cost V 2 bases and J 5 bases; bases outside gene matches: 8. This CDR3 has 15 amino acids.